The present entry profiles one T cell receptor (beta chain) with its context. Its specificity is unknown. The record originates from a study of regulatory T cells in long-lasting Graves disease. Time point in this sample: persistent/refractory GD, antithyroid drugs over 5 years with positive TRAb. PBMC RNA served as the TCR library source. Collection of peripheral blood (around 10 milliliters) was done using EDTA tubes. The authors built TCR beta libraries using iRepertoire HTBI primers and Arm-PCR of CDR3 regions. Authors' analysis steps: Samples revealed approximately 60 TRBV and 14 TRBJ segments. Via MiXCR, TCRdb re-called the multiplex PCR reads, giving one row per CDR3 protein. TCRdb's processing, not the authors', yielded these V and J calls. The sample includes around 460,000 distinct CDR3 sequences, around a fifth of them seen just once. Findings and limits, study-wide: Whereas new patients shared 800 to 1,000 public clonotypes, persistent patients shared more, at about 3,000. Accuracy was possibly reduced by small sample size.

J gave up 7 bases and V 5 bases, and 11 bases lay outside the gene matches. The CDR3 runs to 16 residues. This chain links TRBV12-3 or TRBV12-4 with TRBJ1-2, with 12 bases that match TRBD1. The source material was peripheral blood mononuclear cells (PBMCs), sampled when the disease was refractory, from a patient treated with antithyroid drugs. This TCR was recovered from a female donor with Graves disease. The CDR3, as DNA: TGTGCCAGCAGTCCCCGGGACAGGGGGCCCCGGTGTGGCTACACCTTC. It is translated as CASSPRDRGPRCGYTF.